The present T cell receptor (beta chain) was sequenced within a study of shared clonotypes between healthy human individuals (dated by TCRdb to about 2020). Regarding the study in general: The cohort comprised a couple of women and a few men aged 18 to 49 years. For each donor, CD4 naive and CD4 memory were each given three plates, CD8 naive was given two plates, and CD8 memory was given one plate. To estimate repertoire size and how much clonotypes are shared between individuals, the study performed deep sequencing of blood TCR repertoires from roughly five healthy adults. To increase sequencing depth and limit assay-specific biases, different laboratories used diverse techniques to prepare libraries and sequence TCR repertoires. Each donor's leukapheresis produced roughly between roughly 0.85 and 10 billion PBMCs.

CD8 naive samples were CD45RO-negative cells positively selected for CCR7, giving a CD45RA+CCR7+ population that excluded TemRA cells. Healthy HIV-negative adults with no recently reported acute infections or vaccinations were included as donors. Every donor was a Caucasian adult living in Nashville, Tennessee, USA. Blood was collected by leukapheresis, and PBMCs were isolated by Ficoll-Histopaque density gradient centrifugation and then cryopreserved in liquid nitrogen vapor phase. Analytical flow cytometry was used to check the purity and quantity of every magnetically sorted T cell population. Genomic DNA was isolated from each sorted fraction and quantified by UV absorbance on a Nanodrop 2000c. Concerning this clone: The clone's antigen remains unknown. No much larger clonotype is one base removed from it; base qualities were not supplied.

Overall study outcomes, separate from this receptor: Incomplete sequencing was indicated by rarefaction of sorted-subset datasets, despite the large sequencing depth. Because the study included only a small number of donors, the genetic and exposure-history diversity represented was limited. Sampling was limited to blood, and TCR repertoires in tissue likely differ from TCR repertoires in blood. Compared with non-shared clonotypes, clonotypes shared by all four sorted-subset donors had higher generation probabilities. Pairwise subsampling led to the expectation that sequencing depth would affect the degree of clonotype sharing among donors. When a handful of donors were compared, the shared fraction of clonotypes was about 5% for naive CD4, more than 3% for naive CD8, about 2.5% for memory CD4, and around 0.4% for memory CD8. Larger estimated clonotype richness was generally found for naive subsets than for memory subsets.

From a lookup of the germline V gene, CDR1 and CDR2 are SNHLY and FYNNEI. V and J are truncated by 3 bases and 9 bases respectively, leaving an intervening sequence of 9 bases. Counted from cysteine to phenylalanine, this CDR3 has 12 amino acids. The retained sequence is limited to the CDR3, 36 bases, with the frame set at the first base. TCR CDR3 regions were amplified from genomic DNA by multiplex PCR using the deep immunoSEQ assay. Extracted genomic DNA from each cell subset was distributed evenly across all wells of several immunoSEQ 96-well plates, and each plate was treated as a replicate. Each replicate PCR for sorted subsets received 200 ng genomic DNA, equal to 30,000 or so T cell genomes. Purified libraries were quantified with a Qubit 3.0 fluorometer, sized on a Bioanalyzer 2100, and re-quantified with the KAPA Library Quantification kit. Each immunoSEQ 96-well plate was sequenced on its own single-read 150-cycle Illumina NextSeq 550 flow cell. The original methods were these. Because the immunoSEQ output held only junctional sequences and lacked quality scores, the filtering could not match the filtering applied to full-length reads. Sequences were annotated with PyIR, a Python wrapper for IgBLAST v1.9, using IMGT germline references to assign V/J genes and CDR3. Reads were filtered out if the reads had weak V/J assignments (E-value above 1e-6), no CDR3, stop codons, out-of-frame junctions, or ambiguous translated residues. V3J clonotypes were defined as sequences sharing the same inferred V gene, J gene, and CDR3 amino acid sequence. Percentage overlap between repertoires was calculated by dividing the number of shared unique clonotypes by the size of the smaller repertoire. RTK rarefaction, the Chao1 estimator, and Recon v2.1 estimates of unobserved clonotypes were used to assess repertoire richness. Generation probabilities for all TCRbeta clonotypes obtained by the gDNA method from a handful of donors were computed using OLGA. Sourced from immuneACCESS, this table was stored by TCRdb with only in-frame sequences that have V and J called. A share of the clones is absent; for the studies checked, an unresolved V gene accounts for under half, and the remainder has no known explanation. The V and J calls and clone size come from that table; D and trimming were worked out from the DNA. The sample records some 1,900,000 clones, around 96% of which are singletons. The top ten hold around 1% of the sample.

Material: naive CD8+ T cells sorted from blood. Explained via the paper, the cell subset or site label denotes: CD45RA+CCR7+. This clonotype was obtained from a man in his late teens or twenties in good health. The chain is assembled from TRBV2 and TRBJ1-5, with the D gene uncertain. The nucleotide sequence is given as TGTGCCAGCAGTGATCTCGACGGGCCCCAGCATTTT. This sequence encodes CASSDLDGPQHF.